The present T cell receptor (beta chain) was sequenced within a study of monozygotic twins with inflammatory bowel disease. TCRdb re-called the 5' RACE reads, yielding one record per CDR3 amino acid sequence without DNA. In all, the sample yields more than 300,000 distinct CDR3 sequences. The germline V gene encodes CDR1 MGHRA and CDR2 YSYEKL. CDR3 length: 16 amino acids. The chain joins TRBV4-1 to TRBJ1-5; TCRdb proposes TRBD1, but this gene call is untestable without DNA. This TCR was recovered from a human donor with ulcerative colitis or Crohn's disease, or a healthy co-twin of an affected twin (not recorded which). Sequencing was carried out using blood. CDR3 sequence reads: CASSPLDIPENRPQHF.